A selection of T cell receptor beta chains follows, all from one sample in a study of beta chain features in type 1 diabetes. This table comes from immunoSEQ multiplex PCR, and its TCRdb copy is limited to in-frame clones, with some not included. Of 900,000 or so clones in the sample, about a sixth were seen once. The sample comprised naive CD4+ T cells from blood. The receptors shown here come from a woman younger than 35 in good health. CDR3s include the opening cysteine and the closing phenylalanine or tryptophan. The order of the fields is clone size, J gene, V gene, D gene, CDR3 protein, CDR3 DNA. D genes are given only for firm matches. Clone sizes are given selectively: once, few, many, or a class where the clone is expanded.

abundance: -; j_gene: TRBJ1-2; v_gene: TRBV7-8; d_gene: -; CDR3aa: CASSDYRDGYTF; CDR3nt: TGTGCCAGCAGCGATTACAGGGATGGCTACACCTTC
abundance: -; j_gene: TRBJ2-3; v_gene: TRBV2; d_gene: TRBD2; CDR3aa: CASSGGLVAGVPDTQYF; CDR3nt: TGTGCCAGCAGCGGCGGCTTAGTAGCGGGAGTACCAGATACGCAGTATTTT
abundance: -; j_gene: TRBJ2-3; v_gene: TRBV15; d_gene: -; CDR3aa: CATSAARRLTDTQYF; CDR3nt: TGTGCCACCAGCGCGGCGAGAAGACTCACAGATACGCAGTATTTT
abundance: -; j_gene: TRBJ2-1; v_gene: TRBV12-5; d_gene: TRBD2; CDR3aa: CASGYDGLAGDEQFF; CDR3nt: TGTGCTAGTGGTTATGACGGCCTAGCGGGAGATGAGCAGTTCTTC
abundance: -; j_gene: TRBJ1-1; v_gene: TRBV6-5; d_gene: -; CDR3aa: CASSYVIGQANTEAFF; CDR3nt: TGTGCCAGCAGTTACGTGATAGGGCAGGCGAACACTGAAGCTTTCTTT
abundance: -; j_gene: TRBJ1-4; v_gene: TRBV7-9; d_gene: -; CDR3aa: CASSLARFRGRDEKLFF; CDR3nt: TGTGCCAGCAGCTTAGCCCGATTTCGGGGGCGGGATGAAAAACTGTTTTTT
abundance: -; j_gene: TRBJ2-5; v_gene: TRBV6-5; d_gene: TRBD1; CDR3aa: CASRNGQGWETQYF; CDR3nt: TGTGCCAGCAGAAACGGACAGGGGTGGGAGACCCAGTACTTC
abundance: -; j_gene: TRBJ1-5; v_gene: TRBV7-8; d_gene: -; CDR3aa: CASSPLGLGGWQPQHF; CDR3nt: TGTGCCAGCAGCCCGCTCGGTTTAGGGGGTTGGCAGCCCCAGCATTTT
abundance: few; j_gene: TRBJ1-1; v_gene: TRBV7-3; d_gene: TRBD1; CDR3aa: CASSSGGGTEAFF; CDR3nt: TGTGCCAGCAGCTCAGGGGGCGGCACTGAAGCTTTCTTT
abundance: once; j_gene: TRBJ2-1; v_gene: TRBV4-2; d_gene: -; CDR3aa: CASSQNRPWRASGYEQFF; CDR3nt: TGTGCCAGCAGCCAAAATCGGCCATGGCGAGCGTCAGGCTATGAGCAGTTCTTC
abundance: few; j_gene: TRBJ2-2; v_gene: TRBV7-9; d_gene: TRBD2; CDR3aa: CASSRVTSSGELFF; CDR3nt: TGTGCCAGCTCCCGTGTGACTAGCTCCGGGGAGCTGTTTTTT
abundance: few; j_gene: TRBJ2-1; v_gene: TRBV18; d_gene: TRBD2; CDR3aa: CASSPGLADYNEQFF; CDR3nt: TGTGCCAGCTCACCGGGACTAGCAGACTACAATGAGCAGTTCTTC
abundance: few; j_gene: TRBJ2-7; v_gene: TRBV6-1; d_gene: TRBD1; CDR3aa: CASSVGTGVNEQYF; CDR3nt: TGTGCCAGCAGCGTTGGGACAGGAGTGAACGAGCAGTACTTC
abundance: few; j_gene: TRBJ1-4; v_gene: TRBV9; d_gene: -; CDR3aa: CASSVQDGEEKLFF; CDR3nt: TGTGCCAGCAGCGTTCAGGACGGGGAGGAAAAACTGTTTTTT
abundance: few; j_gene: TRBJ2-3; v_gene: TRBV29-1; d_gene: -; CDR3aa: CSVERGPATDTQYF; CDR3nt: TGCAGCGTTGAGCGGGGGCCCGCCACAGATACGCAGTATTTT
abundance: few; j_gene: TRBJ2-4; v_gene: TRBV6-5; d_gene: -; CDR3aa: CASRQAPERIQYF; CDR3nt: TGTGCCAGCAGGCAGGCTCCGGAACGGATTCAGTACTTC
abundance: -; j_gene: TRBJ2-1; v_gene: TRBV7-3; d_gene: -; CDR3aa: CASSPVAYSEQFF; CDR3nt: TGTGCCAGCAGCCCCGTCGCGTATAGTGAGCAGTTCTTC
abundance: few; j_gene: TRBJ2-1; v_gene: TRBV5-4; d_gene: -; CDR3aa: CASSLDGYEQFF; CDR3nt: TGTGCCAGCAGCTTGGATGGATATGAGCAGTTCTTC
abundance: -; j_gene: TRBJ2-7; v_gene: TRBV27; d_gene: TRBD2; CDR3aa: CASRQLAGGRYEQYF; CDR3nt: TGTGCCAGCCGCCAACTAGCGGGAGGGCGCTACGAGCAGTACTTC
abundance: -; j_gene: TRBJ2-1; v_gene: TRBV29-1; d_gene: -; CDR3aa: CSVAFGWGQFF; CDR3nt: TGCAGCGTTGCTTTCGGATGGGGGCAGTTCTTC
abundance: few; j_gene: TRBJ1-2; v_gene: TRBV16; d_gene: -; CDR3aa: CASSPEARGRDYGYTF; CDR3nt: TGTGCCAGCAGCCCCGAAGCACGGGGAAGAGACTATGGCTACACCTTC
abundance: -; j_gene: TRBJ2-5; v_gene: TRBV4-2; d_gene: TRBD2; CDR3aa: CASSQGDGGRARLQETQYF; CDR3nt: TGTGCCAGCAGCCAAGGGGATGGCGGGAGGGCCCGATTACAAGAGACCCAGTACTTC
abundance: -; j_gene: TRBJ2-1; v_gene: TRBV7-9; d_gene: -; CDR3aa: CASSPGLRVGNEQFF; CDR3nt: TGTGCCAGCTCACCCGGACTAAGGGTGGGAAATGAGCAGTTCTTC
abundance: -; j_gene: TRBJ2-2; v_gene: TRBV9; d_gene: -; CDR3aa: CASSADRRTGELFF; CDR3nt: TGTGCCAGCAGCGCGGACCGCCGCACCGGGGAGCTGTTTTTT
abundance: few; j_gene: TRBJ1-4; v_gene: TRBV7-6; d_gene: -; CDR3aa: CASSAYRDEKLFF; CDR3nt: TGTGCCAGCAGCGCGTACAGGGATGAAAAACTGTTTTTT
abundance: few; j_gene: TRBJ2-1; v_gene: TRBV7-9; d_gene: -; CDR3aa: CASSPSSYNEQFF; CDR3nt: TGTGCCAGCAGCCCAAGTTCTTACAATGAGCAGTTCTTC
abundance: few; j_gene: TRBJ2-5; v_gene: TRBV7-2; d_gene: -; CDR3aa: CASSFLGYQETQYF; CDR3nt: TGTGCCAGCAGCTTCCTCGGGTACCAAGAGACCCAGTACTTC
abundance: -; j_gene: TRBJ2-5; v_gene: TRBV28; d_gene: TRBD1; CDR3aa: CASSPGQMETQYF; CDR3nt: TGTGCCAGCAGCCCGGGACAGATGGAGACCCAGTACTTC
abundance: few; j_gene: TRBJ2-1; v_gene: TRBV11-2; d_gene: TRBD2; CDR3aa: CASGTQRESSYNEQFF; CDR3nt: TGTGCCAGCGGGACCCAGCGGGAGAGCTCCTACAATGAGCAGTTCTTC
abundance: few; j_gene: TRBJ1-1; v_gene: TRBV28; d_gene: -; CDR3aa: CASGGEAFF; CDR3nt: TGTGCCAGCGGGGGCGAAGCTTTCTTT
abundance: -; j_gene: TRBJ2-1; v_gene: TRBV28; d_gene: -; CDR3aa: CASSRTVSYNEQFF; CDR3nt: TGTGCCAGCAGTCGGACAGTCTCCTACAATGAGCAGTTCTTC
abundance: few; j_gene: TRBJ2-1; v_gene: TRBV28; d_gene: -; CDR3aa: CASNVAHEQFF; CDR3nt: TGTGCCAGCAACGTAGCACATGAGCAGTTCTTC
abundance: -; j_gene: TRBJ1-1; v_gene: TRBV28; d_gene: -; CDR3aa: CASSFKSEAFF; CDR3nt: TGTGCCAGCAGTTTTAAGAGCGAAGCTTTCTTT
abundance: -; j_gene: TRBJ2-6; v_gene: TRBV19; d_gene: -; CDR3aa: CASSPGLPGANVLTF; CDR3nt: TGTGCCAGTAGCCCGGGTTTGCCTGGGGCCAACGTCCTGACTTTC
abundance: -; j_gene: TRBJ2-5; v_gene: TRBV7-9; d_gene: -; CDR3aa: CASSLTSSGIETQYF; CDR3nt: TGTGCCAGCAGCTTAACGTCCTCGGGGATAGAGACCCAGTACTTC
abundance: -; j_gene: TRBJ2-1; v_gene: TRBV2; d_gene: TRBD2; CDR3aa: CASLRTSGSNEQFF; CDR3nt: TGTGCCAGCTTAAGGACTAGCGGGAGCAATGAGCAGTTCTTC
abundance: -; j_gene: TRBJ2-7; v_gene: TRBV6-5; d_gene: TRBD1; CDR3aa: CASSNRQGDSYEQYF; CDR3nt: TGTGCCAGCAGTAATCGACAGGGGGACTCCTACGAGCAGTACTTC
abundance: -; j_gene: TRBJ2-5; v_gene: TRBV29-1; d_gene: -; CDR3aa: CSVGGDQETQYF; CDR3nt: TGCAGCGTTGGGGGGGATCAAGAGACCCAGTACTTC
abundance: -; j_gene: TRBJ1-4; v_gene: TRBV5-1; d_gene: -; CDR3aa: CASSTEPGPTNEKLFF; CDR3nt: TGCGCCAGCAGTACTGAACCGGGACCTACTAATGAAAAACTGTTTTTT
abundance: few; j_gene: TRBJ2-3; v_gene: TRBV5-6; d_gene: -; CDR3aa: CASSSVRGRISTDTQYF; CDR3nt: TGTGCCAGCAGCTCGGTCCGGGGAAGGATTAGCACAGATACGCAGTATTTT
abundance: many; j_gene: TRBJ2-7; v_gene: TRBV21-1; d_gene: -; CDR3aa: CASAGLAGGRPYEQYF; CDR3nt: TGTGCCAGCGCTGGACTAGCGGGAGGTCGCCCCTACGAGCAGTACTTC
abundance: -; j_gene: TRBJ2-2; v_gene: TRBV2; d_gene: -; CDR3aa: CASINSGAGGTGELFF; CDR3nt: TGTGCCAGCATAAATTCCGGGGCAGGGGGGACCGGGGAGCTGTTTTTT
abundance: -; j_gene: TRBJ1-3; v_gene: TRBV18; d_gene: -; CDR3aa: CASSPRAATGNTIYF; CDR3nt: TGTGCCAGCTCACCAAGGGCAGCAACTGGAAACACCATATATTTT
abundance: few; j_gene: TRBJ2-1; v_gene: TRBV19; d_gene: TRBD2; CDR3aa: CASSIGSGRVKNEQFF; CDR3nt: TGTGCCAGTAGTATAGGGAGCGGGAGGGTTAAGAATGAGCAGTTCTTC
abundance: -; j_gene: TRBJ1-3; v_gene: TRBV18; d_gene: -; CDR3aa: CASSPLDSGNTIYF; CDR3nt: TGTGCCAGCTCACCACTGGACTCTGGAAACACCATATATTTT
abundance: -; j_gene: TRBJ1-2; v_gene: TRBV5-8; d_gene: TRBD1; CDR3aa: CASSTDRAGGYTF; CDR3nt: TGTGCCAGCAGCACCGACAGGGCGGGGGGCTACACCTTC
abundance: -; j_gene: TRBJ2-7; v_gene: TRBV18; d_gene: TRBD1; CDR3aa: CASSPGPGTGNEQYF; CDR3nt: TGTGCCAGCTCACCGGGGCCAGGGACAGGGAACGAGCAGTACTTC
abundance: -; j_gene: TRBJ2-7; v_gene: TRBV20-1; d_gene: -; CDR3aa: CSAADIWEQYF; CDR3nt: TGCAGTGCCGCGGATATTTGGGAGCAGTACTTC
abundance: few; j_gene: TRBJ1-5; v_gene: TRBV18; d_gene: -; CDR3aa: CASSGQSNQPQHF; CDR3nt: TGTGCCAGCTCAGGACAGAGCAATCAGCCCCAGCATTTT
abundance: -; j_gene: TRBJ1-5; v_gene: TRBV29-1; d_gene: -; CDR3aa: CSVVAGHPGQPQHF; CDR3nt: TGCAGCGTTGTAGCGGGCCACCCGGGTCAGCCCCAGCATTTT
abundance: few; j_gene: TRBJ2-3; v_gene: TRBV9; d_gene: -; CDR3aa: CASSVGADTQYF; CDR3nt: TGTGCCAGCAGCGTAGGCGCAGATACGCAGTATTTT
abundance: -; j_gene: TRBJ1-2; v_gene: TRBV6-5; d_gene: TRBD1; CDR3aa: CASSLGQGGRGYTF; CDR3nt: TGTGCCAGCAGTCTAGGACAGGGAGGTCGAGGCTACACCTTC
abundance: few; j_gene: TRBJ2-3; v_gene: TRBV10-3; d_gene: -; CDR3aa: CATGLLTDTQYF; CDR3nt: TGTGCCACCGGACTACTCACAGATACGCAGTATTTT
abundance: -; j_gene: TRBJ2-7; v_gene: TRBV18; d_gene: TRBD1; CDR3aa: CASSPQGQGTGEQYF; CDR3nt: TGTGCCAGCTCACCGCAAGGACAGGGGACGGGCGAGCAGTACTTC
abundance: -; j_gene: TRBJ2-7; v_gene: TRBV21-1; d_gene: -; CDR3aa: CASSEIPWTSGSYEQYF; CDR3nt: TGTGCCAGCAGCGAAATCCCGTGGACTAGCGGGAGTTACGAGCAGTACTTC